The rows below give T cell receptor beta chains drawn from one sample of a study of blood T cell repertoires in COVID-19. Sequenced by immunoSEQ multiplex PCR; TCRdb stores in-frame clones only, minus some. Of some 64,000 clones in the sample, approximately 79% were seen once. The material sequenced was peripheral blood. These receptors were collected from a woman of 80 years or more with active or convalescent COVID-19. CDR3s include the opening cysteine and the closing phenylalanine or tryptophan. D genes are given only for firm matches. The size of a clone is reported for some rows only, either as once, few or many, or as a class for expanded clones.

DNA,CDR3,J,size,D,V,length
TGTGCCAGTAGTCGGGGAGGCAGTAATGAAAAACTGTTTTTT,CASSRGGSNEKLFF,TRBJ1-4,NA,NA,TRBV19,14
TGTGCTAGTGGATCCGGGACAGGGGAGGGAGGGGACACCGGGGAGCTGTTTTTT,CASGSGTGEGGDTGELFF,TRBJ2-2,NA,TRBD1,TRBV12-5,18
TGTGCCAGCAGCTATAGCGGGGGGGGAGGAGATACGCAGTATTTT,CASSYSGGGGDTQYF,TRBJ2-3,NA,TRBD2,TRBV13,15
TGTGCCAGCATTAGGACAGTGGGCACTGAAGCTTTCTTT,CASIRTVGTEAFF,TRBJ1-1,NA,NA,TRBV6-5,13
TGTGCCAGCAGCTTTAGCGGGGGGGCAAGCAATGAGCAGTTCTTC,CASSFSGGASNEQFF,TRBJ2-1,few,TRBD2,TRBV11-2,15
TGTGCCAGCAGCTTGGCCCGGGACAGCCGCACAGATACGCAGTATTTT,CASSLARDSRTDTQYF,TRBJ2-3,once,TRBD1,TRBV5-8,16
TGTGCCAGCAGCTGGGGGACAGGGAACTATGGCTACACCTTC,CASSWGTGNYGYTF,TRBJ1-2,few,TRBD1,TRBV5-4,14
TGCGCCAGCAGCTTGGTATCTCGAGACAGCGACGAGCAGTACTTC,CASSLVSRDSDEQYF,TRBJ2-7,once,NA,TRBV5-1,15
TGTGCCAGCAGCGTAGGAGGTTACCACAATGAGCAGTTCTTC,CASSVGGYHNEQFF,TRBJ2-1,NA,NA,TRBV9,14
TGTGCCAGCAGCTCCCGGGACAGGGGGCATAATGAAAAACTGTTTTTT,CASSSRDRGHNEKLFF,TRBJ1-4,few,TRBD1,TRBV11-2,16
TGCGCCAGCAGCCCCCGACAGGTGAATTCACCCCTCCACTTT,CASSPRQVNSPLHF,TRBJ1-6,few,NA,TRBV5-1,14
TGTGCCAGTAGCCCCGGCGCGGCGGCTCAGCCCCAGCATTTT,CASSPGAAAQPQHF,TRBJ1-5,NA,NA,TRBV19,14
TGTGCCAGCAGCATCACCCCGGGACTGAACTATGGCTACACCTTC,CASSITPGLNYGYTF,TRBJ1-2,NA,NA,TRBV7-9,15
TGTGCCAGCAGCGTCGGACCCGGGGAAAACAATGAGCAGTTCTTC,CASSVGPGENNEQFF,TRBJ2-1,NA,NA,TRBV7-7,15
TGTGCCAGCAGCCTACTAGGCGCCCAGTACTTC,CASSLLGAQYF,TRBJ2-5,NA,NA,TRBV3-1/TRBV3-2,11
TGTGCCAGCACGGTGGGACAGGGGCGAGGCTACACCTTC,CASTVGQGRGYTF,TRBJ1-2,NA,TRBD1,TRBV19,13
TGTGCCAGCAGCGCAGGGGGCGTAAACTACGAGCAGTACTTC,CASSAGGVNYEQYF,TRBJ2-7,NA,TRBD1,TRBV7-9,14
TGTGCCAGCAGTGATGGATTGGGGGCAACTGAAGCTTTCTTT,CASSDGLGATEAFF,TRBJ1-1,NA,NA,TRBV2,14
TGTGCCAGCAGTGACTCCGGAGCGGCTCAAGAGACCCAGTACTTC,CASSDSGAAQETQYF,TRBJ2-5,NA,NA,TRBV6-4,15
TGTGCCAGCAGCTTATTCAGGAACGAGCAGTACTTC,CASSLFRNEQYF,TRBJ2-7,NA,NA,TRBV7-2,12
TGTGCCAGCAGTTGGGGACAGGTTTCCCAGTTCTTC,CASSWGQVSQFF,TRBJ2-1,NA,TRBD1,TRBV6-5,12
TGTGCCAGCAGCTTAAGGCAGGGTTATAGCAATCAGCCCCAGCATTTT,CASSLRQGYSNQPQHF,TRBJ1-5,NA,NA,TRBV5-8,16
TGTGCCAGCAGCTTAACAATTGACAAAGGGAACACTGAAGCTTTCTTT,CASSLTIDKGNTEAFF,TRBJ1-1,NA,NA,TRBV7-9,16
TGCAGCGTTGAAATTAGGACTAGTGGGGATACGCAGTATTTT,CSVEIRTSGDTQYF,TRBJ2-3,NA,TRBD2,TRBV29-1,14
TGTGCCAGCACCAATTTAGATGGCTACACCTTC,CASTNLDGYTF,TRBJ1-2,few,NA,TRBV5-6,11
TGCGCCAGCAGCCAAGGGGCTTTCAATGAGCAGTTCTTC,CASSQGAFNEQFF,TRBJ2-1,NA,NA,TRBV4-1,13